Below, 28 T cell receptor beta chains from the same sample are listed, as sequenced in a study of shared clonotypes between healthy human individuals. Sequencing used immunoSEQ multiplex PCR; TCRdb keeps in-frame clones, though not all of them. The sample includes roughly 490,000 clones, about three quarters of them seen just once. Source material: PBMCs. All receptors derive from a woman in her thirties or forties in good health. Some clones in this sample may be carry-over from other donors' samples.

The V gene is TRBV29-1, the J gene TRBJ2-1; D gene ambiguous. This CDR3 comprises 15 residues. Germline lookup yields CDR1 SQVTM and CDR2 ANQGSEA. V was clipped by 2 bases and J by 0 bases, with 11 bases between them. The CDR3 coding sequence is TGCAGCGTTGAATTTCGATGGAGCTCCTACAATGAGCAGTTCTTC. Its protein product is CSVEFRWSSYNEQFF.

To note about this clone: Other DNA sequences in the same sample also yield this CDR3. This chain uses TRBV5-4 with TRBJ2-5; D perhaps matches TRBD2 (5 bases). The CDR3 runs 13 residues. V lost 7 bases and J 0 bases, leaving 10 bases between the germline ends. In germline, CDR1 is SGHNT, CDR2 YYREEE (reference sequence). The CDR3 spells CASSGEYQETQYF. The CDR3 region has the DNA TGTGCCAGCTCCGGGGAGTACCAAGAGACCCAGTACTTC.

This clone showed up just a few times. The gene calls are TRBV28 and TRBJ1-1, with 7 bases lining up with TRBD1. V lost 10 bases to trimming and J lost 14 bases; unmatched junction nucleotides: 13. The CDR3 has 11 residues. Germline V gives CDR1 MDHEN, CDR2 SYDVKM. The CDR3 bases are TGTGCCACCAACTACCAGGGGGGCTACTTCTTT. Translation: CATNYQGGYFF. Full variable domain (remainder filled in from reference TRBV28 and TRBJ1-1): DVKVTQSSRYLVKRTGEKVFLECVQDMDHENMFWYRQDPGLGLRLIYFSYDVKMKEKGDIPEGYSVSREKKERFSLILESASTNQTSMYLCATNYQGGYFFGQGTRLTVV.

The chain joins TRBV7-9 to TRBJ1-6, with D tentatively TRBD1 (5 bases). CDR3 length: 14 amino acids. CDR1 and CDR2 (germline): SEHNR, FQNEAQ (reference sequence). Trimming cost V 4 bases and J 14 bases, with 18 bases left between them. CDR3 in amino acids: CASSSGLEVVALHF. CDR3 bases: TGTGCCAGCAGCTCGGGACTTGAGGTGGTGGCCCTCCACTTT.

This chain uses TRBV5-4 with TRBJ2-3, with TRBD2 as a possible D gene (5 bases). Germline V lookup: CDR1 SGHNT, CDR2 YYREEE (reference sequence). The V and J ends lost 3 bases and 3 bases respectively, with 8 bases between them. CDR3 length: 13 amino acids. The chain's CDR3 is CASSSSGTDTQYF. The CDR3, as DNA: TGTGCCAGCAGCTCATCGGGAACAGATACGCAGTATTTT.

The genes are TRBV5-8 and TRBJ2-5; possibly TRBD1 or TRBD2 for D (6 bases each). Trimming left V 0 bases short and J 5 bases short, with 14 bases between. CDR3 size: 15 residues. From germline, CDR1 is SGHTS and CDR2 YDEGEE. CDR3 nucleotides: TGTGCCAGCAGCTTGGGACGGGGGCGTGGGGAGACCCAGTACTTC. Translating it yields CASSLGRGRGETQYF.

The chain recombines TRBV27 with TRBJ2-7; 8 bases agree with TRBD1. The germline gives CDR1 MNHEY, CDR2 SMNVEV (reference sequence). This CDR3 is 15 amino acids long. J lost 0 bases, V lost 5 bases, and 6 bases had no gene match. The CDR3 protein is CASSVYRGNSYEQYF. The CDR3 DNA reads as TGTGCCAGCAGTGTCTACAGGGGGAACTCCTACGAGCAGTACTTC.

This chain connects TRBV6-5 to TRBJ2-3; the D is unclear. Between the trimmed V and J ends, which lost 8 bases and 1 base, there was a span of 13 bases. Germline V CDR1 and CDR2: MNHEY, SVGAGI. The CDR3 totals 14 residues. The CDR3, as DNA: TGTGCCAGCCGTTCCCATGGGGGCACAGATACGCAGTATTTT. Its protein product is CASRSHGGTDTQYF.

The rearrangement joins TRBV29-1 to TRBJ2-7, with D possibly TRBD1 on 5 matching bases. The V end was cut by 1 base, the J end by 2 bases, with 15 bases between. Germline assignment: CDR1 SQVTM and CDR2 ANQGSEA. This CDR3 spans 15 amino acids. The CDR3 sequence: CSVEGVIGRAYEQYF. DNA of the CDR3: TGCAGCGTTGAAGGGGTTATAGGCAGGGCCTACGAGCAGTACTTC.

The chain combines TRBV9 with TRBJ2-3; D is perhaps TRBD1 or TRBD2 (5 bases each). V was trimmed by 3 bases and J by 4 bases, leaving 9 bases between them. CDR1 SGDLS and CDR2 YYNGEE come from the germline V gene. The CDR3 length is 13 residues. Written as DNA, the CDR3 is TGTGCCAGCAGCGCCATGGGACCAGATACGCAGTATTTT. As protein: CASSAMGPDTQYF.

As concerns this clone: Here the CDR3 omits its conserved ending phenylalanine or tryptophan, so a read error is the likely source. The rearrangement uses TRBV28 and TRBJ2-7; 7 nucleotides align to TRBD1. The CDR3 runs to 14 residues. CDR1 is MDHEN, CDR2 SYDVKM, per germline. The V gene end was trimmed by 7 bases and the J gene end by 3 bases; junction bases not matched to a gene: 9. The chain's CDR3 is CASTTGQLVYEQYS. For the CDR3, the DNA is TGTGCCAGCACTACGGGACAGCTAGTCTACGAGCAGTACTCC.

V gene TRBV7-9 combines with J gene TRBJ1-4, with 9 bases aligning to TRBD1. CDR3 size: 17 residues. J lost 6 bases, V lost 5 bases, and 13 bases had no gene match. Germline CDR1 reads SEHNR; CDR2 reads FQNEAQ (reference sequence). CDR3 region: CASSLRTGGGRDEKLFF. CDR3 bases: TGTGCCAGCAGCCTACGAACAGGGGGCGGGCGAGATGAAAAACTGTTTTTT.

The DNA for the CDR3 is TGCAGCGTTGCGCGGGTGAGGAGGGGCGCAGGGTACACCAACAATGAGCAGTTCTTC. It yields the protein CSVARVRRGAGYTNNEQFF. This chain uses TRBV29-1 with TRBJ2-1; weak D call: TRBD2 (6 bases). Germline CDR1 reads SQVTM; CDR2 reads ANQGSEA. The CDR3 has 19 residues. Deletions cut 4 bases from V and 5 bases from J, with 30 bases between.

The table lists this clone with a count of one. CDR3 nucleotide sequence: TGCGCCAGCAGCTTTGGACTAGTTCCCTACGAGCAGTACTTC. This gives the protein CASSFGLVPYEQYF. This chain connects TRBV5-1 to TRBJ2-7; 7 nucleotides line up with TRBD2. The trim removed 2 bases at V and 2 bases at J, leaving 4 bases unmatched. The CDR3 has 14 residues. Germline V gene sequence: CDR1 SGHRS, CDR2 YFSETQ.

The rearrangement uses TRBV5-4 and TRBJ2-1; TRBD2 agrees at 13 bases. From germline, CDR1 is SGHNT and CDR2 YYREEE (reference sequence). The V gene end was trimmed by 0 bases and the J gene end by 7 bases; junction bases not matched to a gene: 7. This CDR3 contains 17 residues. CDR3 DNA sequence: TGTGCCAGCAGCTTGGGCACTAGCGGGAGGGTAGGTAATGAGCAGTTCTTC. Translated, it gives CASSLGTSGRVGNEQFF.

The V and J genes are TRBV2 and TRBJ2-7; a weak D match, TRBD2 (6 bases). Germline-derived CDR1 and CDR2 are SNHLY and FYNNEI. The length of the CDR3 is 13 residues. With 7 bases removed from V and 6 bases from J, the gap between germline ends came to 16 bases. The CDR3: CASTGGKLGEQYF. DNA of the CDR3: TGTGCCAGCACGGGCGGGAAGCTCGGCGAGCAGTACTTC.

This rearrangement joins TRBV5-4 to TRBJ2-7; the D gene is possibly TRBD1 (6 bases). The CDR3 is 14 residues long. The ends were cut back, 4 bases at V and 5 bases at J, with 16 bases in the middle. Germline assignment: CDR1 SGHNT and CDR2 YYREEE (reference sequence). The CDR3 region has the DNA TGTGCCAGCAGCCCAAACAGGGAACTGAACGAGCAGTACTTC. It specifies CASSPNRELNEQYF.

The V and J genes are TRBV9 and TRBJ2-1, with TRBD2 identical over 10 bases. The J segment lost 9 bases and the V segment lost 0 bases, leaving 9 bases of the junction unmatched. The CDR3 runs to 16 residues. In germline, CDR1 is SGDLS, CDR2 YYNGEE. Here the CDR3 reads CASSVGVSGRLSEQFF. The CDR3 DNA follows: TGTGCCAGCAGCGTAGGTGTTAGCGGGAGGCTAAGTGAGCAGTTCTTC.

J is TRBJ1-2 and V is TRBV5-4, with D possibly TRBD1 on 5 matching bases. The CDR3 has 14 amino acids. V lost 5 bases and J lost 4, with 15 bases in between. Germline V gene lookup returns CDR1 SGHNT and CDR2 YYREEE (reference sequence). CDR3 DNA sequence: TGTGCCAGCAGGAACATTGCGGGGGGCTATGGCTACACCTTC. It codes for CASRNIAGGYGYTF.

A remark on this clone: This may come from a read error, since a much larger clone is one base off. V gene TRBV28 combines with J gene TRBJ2-1; D unresolved. The CDR3 has 12 residues. In germline, CDR1 is MDHEN, CDR2 SYDVKM. CDR3 sequence reads: CAGSLNHNEQFF. CDR3 sequence (DNA): TGTGCCGGCAGTTTAAACCACAATGAGCAGTTCTTC.

J is TRBJ2-3 and V is TRBV10-3; D is ambiguous. CDR1 is ENHRY and CDR2 is SYGVKD in the germline V gene. V shed 0 bases and J shed 2 bases, with 9 bases lying between them. This CDR3 is built from 15 residues. CDR3 in amino acids: CAISESGALTDTQYF. The CDR3 DNA reads as TGTGCCATCAGTGAGTCGGGCGCACTCACAGATACGCAGTATTTT.

V usage is TRBV5-5 and J usage is TRBJ1-1, with D possibly TRBD1 on 6 matching bases. This CDR3 contains 13 residues. V lost 4 bases, J lost 7 bases, and 14 bases lay in between. Germline lookup yields CDR1 SGHKS and CDR2 YYEKEE (reference sequence). CDR3 sequence: CASSARQANEAFF. The CDR3 DNA follows: TGTGCCAGCAGCGCCAGACAGGCGAATGAAGCTTTCTTT.

The chain carries TRBV27 and TRBJ1-1, with D perhaps TRBD1 (6 bases). Germline values: CDR1 MNHEY, CDR2 SMNVEV (reference sequence). V was pared by 3 bases and J by 3 bases, with 8 bases between. CDR3 length: 13 residues. CDR3 amino acids: CASSLTGHTEAFF. The CDR3 region has the DNA TGTGCCAGCAGTTTGACAGGACACACTGAAGCTTTCTTT.

The gene calls are TRBV7-3 and TRBJ2-3; TRBD1 matches at 8 bases. J was trimmed by 2 bases and V by 5 bases; bases with no gene match: 6. The germline V gene encodes CDR1 SGHTA and CDR2 FQGTGA. The CDR3 has 15 residues. The CDR3 bases are TGTGCCAGCAGCACCGGACAGGGCGCCACAGATACGCAGTATTTT. As protein: CASSTGQGATDTQYF.

The V gene is TRBV29-1, the J gene TRBJ2-7, with 8 bases aligning to TRBD1. CDR3 length: 13 residues. CDR1 and CDR2 from the germline V gene are SQVTM and ANQGSEA. The J segment lost 4 bases and the V segment lost 7 bases, leaving 9 bases of the junction unmatched. Written as DNA, the CDR3 is TGCAGCGCCTCCGGGACAGGAGGGTACGAGCAGTACTTC. Protein sequence: CSASGTGGYEQYF.

This clone has more than one count but fewer than ten. This chain joins TRBV9 and TRBJ2-1, with 7 bases fitting TRBD2. This CDR3 is built from 15 residues. Losses at the gene ends were 3 bases for V and 3 bases for J; bases not matched to a gene: 6. Germline V gene lookup returns CDR1 SGDLS and CDR2 YYNGEE. The CDR3 nucleotides read TGTGCCAGCAGCGGCTCGGGACTACTCTACAATGAGCAGTTCTTC. Encoded protein: CASSGSGLLYNEQFF.

Only a few counts were recorded for this clone. The rearrangement links TRBV7-8 to TRBJ2-1; the D gene could be TRBD1 or TRBD2 (5 bases each). CDR1 is SGHVS, CDR2 FQNEAQ, per germline. The V end was cut by 1 base, the J end by 5 bases, with 9 bases between. This CDR3 comprises 14 residues. The CDR3 here is CASSLGGPNNEQFF. The CDR3 DNA reads TGTGCCAGCAGCTTAGGGGGACCAAACAATGAGCAGTTCTTC.

This chain links TRBV5-1 with TRBJ2-5; TRBD1 matches 7 bases. Germline CDR1 is SGHRS and CDR2 is YFSETQ. With V trimmed by 8 bases and J by 4 bases, 11 bases remained unmatched. The CDR3 is 14 residues long. The CDR3 coding sequence is TGCGCCAGTAACTGGGGGCCAGGGGGAGAGACCCAGTACTTC. Translation: CASNWGPGGETQYF.